The next 26 T cell receptor beta chains were all read from a single sample in a study of technical replicates of blood from a handful of donors. Measured with immunoSEQ multiplex PCR; TCRdb has only the in-frame clones, and not every one. In the table there are fewer than 100,000 clones, approximately 97% of which are singletons. Sequencing was performed on T cells isolated from PBMCs. The receptors were sampled from a human donor in good health.

The chain uses TRBV28 and TRBJ1-5; D not resolved. Germline-derived CDR1 and CDR2 are MDHEN and SYDVKM. Trimming took off 3 bases at V and 1 base at J, with 7 bases between the two ends. The CDR3 sequence is 14 residues long. CDR3 region: CASSLVGSNQPQHF. Here the CDR3 DNA reads TGTGCCAGCAGTTTGGTCGGGAGCAATCAGCCCCAGCATTTT. The full variable domain, its missing parts supplied by reference TRBV28 and TRBJ1-5, is DVKVTQSSRYLVKRTGEKVFLECVQDMDHENMFWYRQDPGLGLRLIYFSYDVKMKEKGDIPEGYSVSREKKERFSLILESASTNQTSMYLCASSLVGSNQPQHFGDGTRLSIL.

V is TRBV5-3 and J is TRBJ2-5; 10 nucleotides align to TRBD1. TRBV5-3 is given ORF status, its function remaining uncertain. The junction had 4 bases not matched to a gene; V was cut back by 0 bases and J by 5 bases. The CDR3 is 15 amino acids. CDR3 sequence reads: CARSLVGQGGETQYF. DNA of the CDR3: TGTGCCAGAAGCTTGGTAGGACAGGGGGGGGAGACCCAGTACTTC.

This chain joins TRBV7-8 and TRBJ2-1, with D perhaps matching TRBD2 (5 bases). The CDR3 consists of 13 residues. Germline V gives CDR1 SGHVS, CDR2 FQNEAQ. Trimming left V 10 bases short and J 8 bases short, with 18 bases between. The CDR3 nucleotides are TGTGCCACCCGGGCGGGTATCGGGCATGAGCAGTTCTTC. It codes for CATRAGIGHEQFF.

The rearrangement joins TRBV20-1 to TRBJ2-3; the D gene is possibly TRBD2 (5 bases). Looked up from germline, CDR1 is DFQATT and CDR2 is SNEGSKA (reference sequence). The length of the CDR3 is 11 residues. Trimming removed 6 bases from V and 4 bases from J, with 8 bases in between. The CDR3 reads CSAALADTQYF. The CDR3 DNA reads TGCAGTGCGGCACTAGCAGATACGCAGTATTTT.

V is TRBV7-2 and J is TRBJ1-2, with 10 bases aligning to TRBD1. Germline CDR1 SGHTA, CDR2 FQGNSA. After removal of 2 bases from V and 8 bases from J, the junction contained 5 bases not matched to a gene. There are 14 residues in the CDR3. In DNA form, the CDR3 reads TGTGCCAGCAGCTTACACGGGACAGGGGAGGGCTACACCTTC. It translates to CASSLHGTGEGYTF.

The J gene is TRBJ2-7, the V gene TRBV6-5, with D possibly being TRBD2 (5 bases). V was shortened by 8 bases and J by 5 bases, with 19 bases between the two germline ends. The CDR3 has 14 amino acids. Germline V lookup: CDR1 MNHEY, CDR2 SVGAGI. CDR3 DNA: TGTGCCAGCGGCCCTCTTACGGGATTACACGAGCAGTACTTC. Its translation is CASGPLTGLHEQYF.

The DNA of the CDR3 is TGTGCCAGCACTTATGGTAGCGGGAAAATTTCCTACGAGCAGTACTTC. This translates into CASTYGSGKISYEQYF. The chain combines TRBV11-2 with TRBJ2-7, with TRBD2 matching 8 bases. CDR1 and CDR2 from the germline V gene are SGHAT and FQNNGV. The CDR3 totals 16 residues. V dropped 7 bases and J dropped 1; count of bases not matched to a gene: 12.

CDR3 loop: CASSVLGLATYNEQFF. CDR3 DNA sequence: TGTGCCAGCAGCGTACTGGGACTAGCGACCTACAATGAGCAGTTCTTC. V usage is TRBV9 and J usage is TRBJ2-1, with 10 bases identical to TRBD2. Trimming cost V 1 base and J 2 bases; bases outside gene matches: 3. The CDR3 is 16 amino acids. Per the germline V gene, CDR1 is SGDLS and CDR2 is YYNGEE.

The rearrangement joins TRBV5-1 to TRBJ2-7; no definite D call. Germline V gene data show CDR1 as SGHRS and CDR2 as YFSETQ. The CDR3 covers 12 residues. The germline V and J ends were trimmed by 5 bases and 3 bases, with 9 bases remaining between them. Here the CDR3 DNA reads TGCGCCAGCAGGGGCTCCGGCTACGAGCAGTACTTC. Translating gives CASRGSGYEQYF.

The chain links TRBV6-5 to TRBJ1-2; D might be TRBD1 (5 bases). Trimming removed 7 bases from V and 4 bases from J, with 16 bases in between. The CDR3 is 14 residues long. CDR1 MNHEY and CDR2 SVGAGI come from the germline V gene. CDR3 nucleotide sequence: TGTGCCAGCACCATTACCTCGGGGGTCTATGGCTACACCTTC. Its protein product is CASTITSGVYGYTF.

The chain couples TRBV7-9 to TRBJ2-5; 9 bases are shared with TRBD2. The CDR3 has 15 amino acids. Germline loops: CDR1 SEHNR, CDR2 FQNEAQ (reference sequence). V was pared by 0 bases and J by 9 bases, with 8 bases of the junction left unmatched. CDR3 DNA sequence: TGTGCCAGCAGCTTAGCTGCTAGCGGGGCCGGGGCCCAGTACTTC. Translating gives CASSLAASGAGAQYF.

The chain couples TRBV19 to TRBJ2-6; maybe TRBD1 (5 bases). V was trimmed by 8 bases and J by 4 bases, leaving 9 bases between them. This CDR3 has 13 residues. Germline loops: CDR1 LNHDA, CDR2 SQIVND (reference sequence). CDR3 region: CASAGFGANVLTF. CDR3 sequence (DNA): TGTGCCAGTGCAGGGTTCGGGGCCAACGTCCTGACTTTC.

This chain links TRBV7-2 with TRBJ2-2, with D unclear. The ends were cut back, 5 bases at V and 4 bases at J, with 11 bases in the middle. CDR3 size: 14 residues. Germline CDR1 SGHTA, CDR2 FQGNSA. As DNA, the CDR3 is TGTGCCAGCAGCCCCCTAATAACCACCGGGGAGCTGTTTTTT. Protein product: CASSPLITTGELFF.

The chain carries TRBV4-1 and TRBJ1-2, with 8 bases lining up with TRBD1. Germline CDR1 and CDR2: MGHRA and YSYEKL. CDR3 length equals 14 residues. J was trimmed by 6 bases and V by 0 bases; bases with no gene match: 3. CDR3 nucleotides: TGCGCCAGCAGCCAAGAGGGGACAGGCCATGGCTACACCTTC. This sequence encodes CASSQEGTGHGYTF.

As regards this clone: The junction shows a germline mismatch at one end, possibly a read error. The CDR3 sequence: CASSLGDRPFLF. The DNA for the CDR3 is TGTGCCAGCAGCTTAGGGGACAGGCCATTTCTCTTC. This rearrangement joins TRBV7-9 to TRBJ2-1; 8 bases align to TRBD1. CDR3 size: 12 residues. From germline, CDR1 is SEHNR and CDR2 FQNEAQ (reference sequence).

The chain uses TRBV5-1 and TRBJ1-1; 8 positions match TRBD1. The CDR3 is 13 residues long. Germline lookup yields CDR1 SGHRS and CDR2 YFSETQ. J gave up 4 bases and V 1 base, and 0 bases lay outside the gene matches. As DNA, the CDR3 is TGCGCCAGCAGCTTGACAGGGGGCACTGAAGCTTTCTTT. Translation gives CASSLTGGTEAFF.

The chain uses TRBV4-1 and TRBJ1-2, with D possibly being TRBD1 (6 bases). The CDR3 runs 13 residues. Trimming left V 4 bases short and J 5 bases short, with 11 bases between. Germline V gives CDR1 MGHRA, CDR2 YSYEKL. CDR3 DNA: TGCGCCAGCAGCCCGAACAGGGAGTATGGCTACACCTTC. It yields the protein CASSPNREYGYTF.

V is TRBV11-2 and J is TRBJ2-3, with a tentative D call TRBD2 (6 bases). The CDR3 totals 15 residues. Germline lookup yields CDR1 SGHAT and CDR2 FQNNGV. V was trimmed by 1 base and J by 3 bases, leaving 11 bases between them. The CDR3 bases are TGTGCCAGCAGCTTAGGCGGGGAGGTAACAGATACGCAGTATTTT. Translation: CASSLGGEVTDTQYF.

The rearrangement uses TRBV28 and TRBJ2-5; a possible D gene is TRBD2 (7 bases). The CDR3 loop spans 13 amino acids. V shed 3 bases and J shed 4 bases, with 9 bases lying between them. Germline values: CDR1 MDHEN, CDR2 SYDVKM. CDR3 nucleotide sequence: TGTGCCAGCAGTTTTAGGGGGGGAGAGACCCAGTACTTC. It is translated as CASSFRGGETQYF.

This chain connects TRBV4-3 to TRBJ2-1; D unclear. Trimming took 1 base from V and 3 from J, leaving 7 bases between them. Germline V CDR1 and CDR2: LGHNA, YSLEER. This CDR3 comprises 14 residues. CDR3 bases: TGCGCCAGCAGCCAAGGGGCAGACTACAATGAGCAGTTCTTC. Translating gives CASSQGADYNEQFF.

The V and J genes are TRBV4-3 and TRBJ1-2; D is possibly TRBD1 (6 bases). The CDR3 covers 14 residues. Germline CDR1 reads LGHNA; CDR2 reads YSLEER. V gave up 2 bases and J gave up 2 bases, with 9 bases separating them. The CDR3 loop reads CASSQLQGNYGYTF. The DNA for the CDR3 is TGCGCCAGCAGCCAATTACAGGGAAACTATGGCTACACCTTC.

The rearrangement uses TRBV7-9 and TRBJ2-1; D is perhaps TRBD1 (5 bases). From germline, CDR1 is SEHNR and CDR2 FQNEAQ (reference sequence). Trimming took off 1 base at V and 7 bases at J, with 8 bases between the two ends. The CDR3 covers 13 residues. This CDR3 reads CASSLGAGNEQFF. Written as DNA, the CDR3 is TGTGCCAGCAGCTTAGGGGCAGGGAATGAGCAGTTCTTC.

This chain links TRBV27 with TRBJ1-5; no clear D. Trimming removed 3 bases at V and 5 bases at J, with 11 bases between. The germline CDR1 and CDR2 sequences are MNHEY and SMNVEV (reference sequence). The CDR3 covers 14 residues. The CDR3 nucleotides read TGTGCCAGCAGTTTCAGTGGCGGGGATCAGCCCCAGCATTTT. Translated: CASSFSGGDQPQHF.

V usage is TRBV15 and J usage is TRBJ1-5; TRBD1 matches at 7 bases. V lost 0 bases and J lost 3; bases outside the gene matches: 8. Germline assignment: CDR1 LNHNV and CDR2 YYDKDF (reference sequence). The CDR3 extends over 17 amino acids. CDR3 nucleotides: TGTGCCACCAGCAGAGATTTGTTGGACAGGATCAATCAGCCCCAGCATTTT. Amino acid sequence: CATSRDLLDRINQPQHF.

J is TRBJ1-1 and V is TRBV20-1; the D gene is possibly TRBD1 (6 bases). The ends were cut back, 3 bases at V and 4 bases at J, with 6 bases in the middle. CDR1 and CDR2 from the germline V gene are DFQATT and SNEGSKA (reference sequence). CDR3 size: 11 residues. The CDR3 region is CSASRGTEAFF. In nucleotides, the CDR3 is TGCAGTGCTAGCAGGGGCACTGAAGCTTTCTTT.

This chain uses TRBV6-5 with TRBJ2-7; TRBD2 agrees at 9 bases. Germline V lookup: CDR1 MNHEY, CDR2 SVGAGI. With 5 bases clipped from V and 6 bases from J, the junction kept 8 bases outside the gene matches. CDR3 length: 14 amino acids. The CDR3 coding sequence is TGTGCCAGCAGTCCTGAGCGGGAGGTGCCCGAGCAGTACTTC. Translated: CASSPEREVPEQYF.